The present T cell receptor beta chain was sequenced within a study of T cell repertoires in cytomegalovirus infection. Looking at the study overall: Signatures in public TCR beta sequences pointed to both CMV infection and matching HLA type.

In germline, CDR1 is SNHLY, CDR2 FYNNEI. Trimming pared 7 bases from V and 0 bases from J, leaving 13 bases between. CDR3 length: 14 amino acids. TCRdb re-analysed the reads in MiXCR, keeping a single row per CDR3 protein. The sample comprises 740,000 or so distinct CDR3 sequences, 35% of which are singletons, and around 3% rests with the top ten. Findings and limits, study-wide: Carriage of CMV together with the relevant HLA was identifiable through cumulative public TCR beta family frequency. CMV-specific HLA-C-restricted TCR beta clonotypes dominated the ex vivo response.

Of note for this clonotype: Its specificity is unknown.

This receptor was identified in a human donor in good health (CMV status not recorded). Some clones in this sample may be carry-over from other donors' samples. Specimen: PBMCs. The rearrangement joins TRBV2 to TRBJ2-7, with D tentatively TRBD1 (6 bases). In DNA, the CDR3 is TGTGCCAGCAAAATCGGACAGTCCTCCTACGAGCAGTACTTC. Translated, it gives CASKIGQSSYEQYF.